This T cell receptor (beta chain) is drawn from a study of blood T cell repertoires in COVID-19. Turning to the study itself: Sources were T cells, B-cell-depleted T cells, or PBMCs; the material itself was cDNA or gDNA.

V dropped 4 bases and J dropped 3 bases, with 10 bases sitting between them. There are 13 residues in the CDR3. Germline CDR1 reads MNHEY; CDR2 reads SMNVEV (reference sequence). Methods used by the authors: Researchers report that nucleated cell counts were estimated from reference gene primer amplification. The assay was immunoSEQ multiplex PCR, and TCRdb's table has in-frame clones only and misses some. V and J calls and clone size are copied from that table; D and trimming were computed from the DNA. The sample includes 100,000 to 150,000 clones, approximately 89% of them seen just once. This TCR came from a woman aged 70-85 years with COVID-19, enrolled during active disease. What was sequenced was peripheral blood. The rearrangement links TRBV27 to TRBJ2-7; maybe TRBD1 (6 bases). The CDR3 loop reads CASSWRQDYEQYF. In DNA, the CDR3 is TGTGCCAGCAGTTGGCGACAGGACTACGAGCAGTACTTC.